This is a list of T cell receptor beta chains from one sample in a study of T cell repertoires in cytomegalovirus infection. TCRdb re-called the reads with MiXCR, one entry per CDR3 protein. The data contain more than 500,000 distinct CDR3 sequences, more than 15% of them singletons. The sample taken for sequencing was CD8+ T cells from PBMCs. The receptors shown here come from a human donor in good health (CMV status not recorded). Some clones in this sample may be carry-over from other donors' samples. CDR3s include the opening cysteine and the closing phenylalanine or tryptophan. The D gene is left open where the match is weak. Clone sizes are given selectively: once, few, many, or a class where the clone is expanded.

size	D	V	J	length	CDR3	DNA
-	TRBD2	TRBV4-1	TRBJ2-7	15	CASSQASGGSYEQYF	TGTGCCAGCAGCCAAGCTAGCGGGGGCTCCTACGAGCAGTACTTC
many	-	TRBV7-2	TRBJ2-1	14	CAIELGGAYNEQFF	TGTGCCATCGAGTTAGGAGGGGCCTACAATGAGCAGTTCTTC
many	TRBD1	TRBV6-2/TRBV6-3	TRBJ2-2	16	CASRAQDRGDTGELFF	TGTGCCAGCAGAGCCCAGGACAGGGGAGACACCGGGGAGCTGTTTTTT
many	-	TRBV7-6	TRBJ2-1	14	CASSLEKGWDEQFF	TGTGCCAGCAGCTTAGAAAAGGGTTGGGATGAGCAGTTCTTC
many	TRBD1	TRBV28	TRBJ2-5	18	CASSSLEGDRVYQETQYF	TGTGCCAGCAGTTCCCTCGAGGGGGACAGGGTGTACCAAGAGACCCAGTACTTC
many	-	TRBV4-2	TRBJ2-1	15	CASSQDPVAGDEQFF	TGTGCCAGCAGCCAAGACCCGGTTGCGGGCGATGAGCAGTTCTTC
many	TRBD1	TRBV29-1	TRBJ1-5	14	CSVGDRVGNQPQHF	TGCAGCGTTGGGGACAGGGTGGGCAATCAGCCCCAGCATTTT
few	-	TRBV20-1	TRBJ1-1	11	CSARDRLEAFF	TGCAGTGCTAGAGATAGGCTAGAAGCTTTCTTT
-	TRBD1	TRBV13	TRBJ1-2	16	CASSPRDSLTNYGYTF	TGTGCCAGCAGCCCCCGGGACAGTTTAACTAACTATGGCTACACCTTC
-	TRBD2	TRBV7-3	TRBJ2-3	19	CASSPGPRVSGRLTDTKYF	TGTGCCAGCAGCCCTGGCCCACGGGTTAGCGGGAGACTCACAGATACGAAGTATTTT
many	-	TRBV7-8	TRBJ1-4	14	CASSLPVDNEKLFF	TGTGCCAGCAGCTTACCAGTAGACAATGAAAAACTGTTTTTT
many	-	TRBV28	TRBJ2-5	11	CASSADFEQYF	TGTGCCAGCAGTGCGGACTTCGAACAGTACTTC
many	TRBD1	TRBV7-9	TRBJ2-7	16	CASSRTYGTGKGEQYF	TGTGCCAGCAGCCGAACTTACGGGACAGGGAAGGGCGAGCAGTACTTC
many	-	TRBV13	TRBJ1-1	14	CASSFPSGGTEAFF	TGTGCCAGCAGCTTTCCTAGTGGGGGAACTGAAGCTTTCTTT
-	-	TRBV9	TRBJ2-7	15	CASSVEGGGLYEQYF	TGTGCCAGCAGCGTAGAGGGGGGTGGGTTGTACGAGCAGTACTTC
many	-	TRBV6-5	TRBJ1-1	15	CASSYDTAMNTEAFF	TGTGCCAGCAGTTACGATACAGCGATGAACACTGAAGCTTTCTTT
many	TRBD2	TRBV7-9	TRBJ2-5	14	CASSRHGGEETQYF	TGTGCCAGCAGCCGACACGGGGGGGAAGAGACCCAGTACTTC
-	-	TRBV4-1	TRBJ2-1	15	CASSQEFSSYNEQFF	TGCGCCAGCAGCCAGGAGTTTAGCTCCTACAATGAGCAGTTCTTC
-	-	TRBV5-1	TRBJ2-7	16	CASRLWEAGRFDEQYF	TGCGCCAGCAGATTGTGGGAGGCAGGGAGGTTCGACGAGCAGTACTTC
-	-	TRBV20-1	TRBJ1-2	13	CSALVGGRYGYTF	TGCAGTGCTCTTGTCGGGGGCCGGTATGGCTACACCTTC
-	TRBD2	TRBV2	TRBJ2-3	15	CARTSGGEYTDTQYF	TGTGCCCGAACTAGCGGGGGGGAATACACAGATACGCAGTATTTT
many	-	TRBV4-1	TRBJ1-2	15	CASSPVVARAYGYTF	TGCGCCAGCAGCCCGGTGGTGGCGAGGGCGTATGGCTACACCTTC
many	-	TRBV5-8	TRBJ2-7	16	CASSPGYRLGHYEQYF	TGTGCCAGCAGCCCTGGATACAGGCTGGGGCACTACGAGCAGTACTTC
many	-	TRBV28	TRBJ2-1	14	CASSLPFGEAEQFF	TGTGCCAGCAGTCTACCCTTTGGAGAGGCTGAGCAGTTCTTC
once	-	TRBV5-4	TRBJ2-1	16	CASSSLRVRDGNEQFF	TGTGCCAGCAGCTCACTCCGGGTCAGGGATGGCAATGAGCAGTTCTTC
few	-	TRBV27	TRBJ2-5	15	CASSLSPGQWYSQYF	TGTGCCAGCAGTTTATCACCGGGACAATGGTATAGCCAGTACTTC
few	-	TRBV6-6	TRBJ1-1	18	CASSYSVSRQIMNTEAFF	TGTGCCAGCAGTTACTCTGTGTCACGACAGATCATGAACACTGAAGCTTTCTTT
many	-	TRBV7-2	TRBJ2-7	12	CASSSLVYEQYF	TGTGCCAGCAGCTCCCTTGTATACGAGCAGTACTTC
many	-	TRBV27	TRBJ2-2	18	CASRQLPGLQINTGELFF	TGTGCCAGCAGACAACTACCGGGACTCCAAATAAACACCGGGGAGCTGTTTTTT
many	-	TRBV24-1	TRBJ2-1	14	CATSETEYYNEQFF	TGTGCCACCAGTGAGACAGAATACTACAATGAGCAGTTCTTC
few	TRBD1	TRBV27	TRBJ1-2	14	CASRTGGSNYGYTF	TGTGCCAGCAGGACAGGGGGCTCTAACTATGGCTACACCTTC
once	TRBD1	TRBV25-1	TRBJ2-1	13	CASEQGSYNEQFF	TGTGCCAGCGAACAGGGGTCATACAATGAGCAGTTCTTC
-	-	TRBV3-1	TRBJ2-6	16	CASSQDLDSGANVLTF	TGTGCCAGCAGCCAAGACTTGGATTCTGGGGCCAACGTCCTGACTTTC